The 8 T cell receptor beta chains reported below all come from one sample, sequenced in a study of shared clonotypes between healthy human individuals. Naive-designated CD8 cells lacked CD45RO, were positively enriched for CCR7, and omitted terminally differentiated effector memory CD45RA+ cells. Clones were sequenced by immunoSEQ multiplex PCR, and TCRdb holds only the in-frame ones, with some missing. The table has about 1,900,000 clones, approximately 94% seen once. The sequenced sample consisted of naive CD8+ T cells sorted from blood. Receptors were obtained from a man aged 18 to 29 in good health.

The chain employs TRBV2 and TRBJ1-5; D gene ambiguous. The V end was cut by 2 bases, the J end by 3 bases, with 2 bases between. The CDR3 length is 12 residues. Germline CDR1 SNHLY, CDR2 FYNNEI. The CDR3 DNA reads TGTGCCAGCAGTGAAACCAATCAGCCCCAGCATTTT. This codes for CASSETNQPQHF.

This chain uses TRBV28 with TRBJ2-5; 8 bases line up with TRBD1. The CDR3 length is 15 residues. Germline lookup yields CDR1 MDHEN and CDR2 SYDVKM. Germline trimming cut 2 bases from V and 5 bases from J; bases unmatched to any gene: 7. This CDR3 reads CASSLGTGTWETQYF. DNA of the CDR3: TGTGCCAGCAGTTTAGGGACAGGTACCTGGGAGACCCAGTACTTC.

V gene TRBV7-2 combines with J gene TRBJ1-6, with D possibly being TRBD1 (6 bases). Trimming left V 2 bases short and J 7 bases short, with 21 bases between. The germline V gene encodes CDR1 SGHTA and CDR2 FQGNSA. CDR3 size: 18 residues. The CDR3 sequence: CASSLKGSSGGNNSPLHF. DNA of the CDR3: TGTGCCAGCAGCTTAAAGGGCTCGTCCGGGGGCAACAATTCACCCCTCCACTTT.

The chain links TRBV7-6 to TRBJ1-1; 8 nucleotides match TRBD1. V was pared by 7 bases and J by 4 bases, with 14 bases of the junction left unmatched. The CDR3 is made up of 16 amino acids. Germline V gene lookup returns CDR1 SGHVS and CDR2 FNYEAQ. This chain's CDR3 is CASNSGTGSLSTEAFF. The DNA of the CDR3 is TGTGCCAGCAATTCCGGGACAGGAAGTTTGAGCACTGAAGCTTTCTTT.

This clone was observed once. The sample has other DNA sequences that encode this CDR3 too. The chain combines TRBV30 with TRBJ2-7; D might be TRBD1 or TRBD2, each matching 5 bases. Germline assignment: CDR1 GTSNPN and CDR2 SVGIG (reference sequence). The germline V and J ends were trimmed by 2 bases and 2 bases, with 7 bases remaining between them. There are 12 residues in the CDR3. The CDR3 protein is CAWSLGPYEQYF. The CDR3, as DNA: TGTGCCTGGAGTCTGGGACCCTACGAGCAGTACTTC.

The chain is built from TRBV28 and TRBJ1-6, with D uncertain. Germline loops: CDR1 MDHEN, CDR2 SYDVKM. This CDR3 has 17 amino acids. V lost 1 base and J 7 bases, leaving 17 bases between the germline ends. This CDR3 is CASSLSTNDLSNSPLHF. In DNA form, the CDR3 reads TGTGCCAGCAGTTTATCCACCAACGATTTGTCGAATTCACCCCTCCACTTT.

The rearrangement links TRBV27 to TRBJ1-6; no definite D call. Trimming stripped 2 bases from V and 7 bases from J, with 18 bases between. The germline V gene encodes CDR1 MNHEY and CDR2 SMNVEV (reference sequence). CDR3 length: 17 residues. CDR3 region: CASSLAPSGILNSPLHF. The CDR3 DNA sequence: TGTGCCAGCAGTTTAGCTCCGTCGGGGATACTGAATTCACCCCTCCACTTT.

V is TRBV10-3 and J is TRBJ2-2; TRBD2 aligns across 11 bases. The CDR3 is 15 residues long. Germline V gene sequence: CDR1 ENHRY, CDR2 SYGVKD. Germline trimming cut 10 bases from V and 7 bases from J; bases unmatched to any gene: 11. The CDR3 loop is CATLTLAGGRGELFF. The CDR3 DNA reads as TGTGCCACCTTGACGCTAGCGGGAGGACGCGGGGAGCTGTTTTTT.